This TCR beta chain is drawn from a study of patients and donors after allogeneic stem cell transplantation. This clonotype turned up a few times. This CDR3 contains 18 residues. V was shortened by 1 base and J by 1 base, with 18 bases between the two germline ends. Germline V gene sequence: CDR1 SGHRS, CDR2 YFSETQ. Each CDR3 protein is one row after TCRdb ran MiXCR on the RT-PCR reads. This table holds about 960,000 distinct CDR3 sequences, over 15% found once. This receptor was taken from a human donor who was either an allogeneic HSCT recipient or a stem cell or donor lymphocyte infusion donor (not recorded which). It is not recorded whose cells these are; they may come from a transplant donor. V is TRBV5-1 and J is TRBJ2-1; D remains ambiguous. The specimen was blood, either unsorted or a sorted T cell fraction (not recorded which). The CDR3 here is CASSLLGATSGSYNEQFF. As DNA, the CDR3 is TGCGCCAGCAGCTTGCTGGGCGCCACTTCTGGTTCCTACAATGAGCAGTTCTTC.